A single sample is the source of the 22 T cell receptor beta chains below, sequenced in a study of shared T cell receptors in the human thymus. The protocol was immunoSEQ multiplex PCR, while the TCRdb copy is restricted to in-frame clones and leaves out a portion. The profile shows 700,000 to 750,000 clones, approximately 83% of them singletons. These data were likewise used in another study, on human thymus T cells.

Specimen: thymocytes. Receptor source: a girl under two years old with a congenital heart defect.

The V and J genes are TRBV6-1 and TRBJ1-2; the D is unclear. Germline CDR1 MNHNS, CDR2 SASEGT. CDR3 length: 15 amino acids. Trimming left V 4 bases short and J 4 bases short, with 16 bases between. The CDR3 here is CASSGGRRRIYGYTF. The CDR3 bases are TGTGCCAGCAGTGGGGGTCGGAGGAGGATCTATGGCTACACCTTC.

This chain uses TRBV5-6 with TRBJ1-2; the D is unclear. The V gene lost 3 bases and the J gene lost 1 base, with 7 bases spanning the gap. The CDR3 loop spans 13 amino acids. Germline CDR1 and CDR2: SGHDT and YYEEEE. CDR3 amino acids: CASSYSFNYGYTF. The CDR3 region has the DNA TGTGCCAGCAGCTATTCCTTTAACTATGGCTACACCTTC.

This clone is a singleton in its sample. J is TRBJ2-7 and V is TRBV28; possible D gene TRBD1, 6 bases. Between the trimmed V and J ends, which lost 2 bases and 3 bases, there was a span of 8 bases. CDR1 MDHEN and CDR2 SYDVKM come from the germline V gene. The CDR3 contains 13 residues. This CDR3 is CASSLVQGYEQYF. The CDR3 DNA reads as TGTGCCAGCAGTTTAGTACAGGGCTACGAGCAGTACTTC. Full variable domain (outside the CDR3, taken from reference TRBV28 and TRBJ2-7): DVKVTQSSRYLVKRTGEKVFLECVQDMDHENMFWYRQDPGLGLRLIYFSYDVKMKEKGDIPEGYSVSREKKERFSLILESASTNQTSMYLCASSLVQGYEQYFGPGTRLTVT.

This chain links TRBV29-1 with TRBJ2-3; perhaps TRBD2 as D (5 bases). The CDR3 loop spans 14 amino acids. Germline V gene lookup returns CDR1 SQVTM and CDR2 ANQGSEA. With 0 bases removed from V and 5 bases from J, the gap between germline ends came to 12 bases. The DNA of the CDR3 is TGCAGCGTTGAAGAGGGCGACGGAGGAGATACGCAGTATTTT. Translated, it gives CSVEEGDGGDTQYF.

This sequence joins TRBV4-1 and TRBJ1-1; 8 positions match TRBD1. The V gene's germline CDR1 is MGHRA and CDR2 YSYEKL. The CDR3 covers 17 residues. V was clipped by 1 base and J by 0 bases; unmatched bases: 7. The DNA of the CDR3 is TGCGCCAGCAGCCAAGCCCGGGACAGGCTTATGAACACTGAAGCTTTCTTT. This encodes CASSQARDRLMNTEAFF.

The V and J genes are TRBV4-1 and TRBJ1-2, with D tentatively TRBD1 (5 bases). The V gene lost 1 base and the J gene lost 1 base, with 10 bases spanning the gap. The CDR3 spans 15 residues. The germline V gene encodes CDR1 MGHRA and CDR2 YSYEKL. CDR3 sequence (DNA): TGCGCCAGCAGCCAAGGGCGAAGGGGTAACTATGGCTACACCTTC. The encoded protein is CASSQGRRGNYGYTF.

The chain uses TRBV29-1 and TRBJ2-2, with a weak D call TRBD1 (6 bases). CDR1 SQVTM and CDR2 ANQGSEA come from the germline V gene. V was pared by 4 bases and J by 7 bases, with 16 bases between. The CDR3 extends over 14 amino acids. The CDR3 spells CSVVAGANGGELFF. The DNA of the CDR3 is TGCAGCGTTGTGGCAGGGGCTAATGGCGGGGAGCTGTTTTTT.

This chain connects TRBV6-6 to TRBJ2-3; D is possibly TRBD1 (7 bases). Per the germline V gene, CDR1 is MNHNY and CDR2 is SVGAGI (reference sequence). This CDR3 is built from 16 residues. Trimming removed 6 bases at V and 0 bases at J, with 16 bases between. CDR3 in DNA: TGTGCCAGCAGAGTCGGGGGACAGAAAAGCACAGATACGCAGTATTTT. Protein product: CASRVGGQKSTDTQYF.

The sample holds one count of this clone. V usage is TRBV12-5 and J usage is TRBJ1-5, with TRBD1 identical over 7 bases. The CDR3 consists of 15 residues. V lost 6 bases and J lost 5; bases outside the gene matches: 10. Germline assignment: CDR1 LGHNT and CDR2 FRNRAP. CDR3 protein: CASGQGQRSDQPQHF. In nucleotides, the CDR3 is TGTGCTAGTGGACAGGGGCAAAGGTCCGATCAGCCCCAGCATTTT.

This chain joins TRBV7-2 and TRBJ1-6; TRBD1 agrees at 11 bases. The length of the CDR3 is 15 residues. Germline values: CDR1 SGHTA, CDR2 FQGNSA. V was clipped by 5 bases and J by 7 bases; unmatched bases: 4. CDR3 coding DNA: TGTGCCAGCAGCCCCCGGGACAGGGGGAATTCACCCCTCCACTTT. It translates to CASSPRDRGNSPLHF.

This rearrangement joins TRBV7-2 to TRBJ2-7; the D gene is possibly TRBD1 (5 bases). V was shortened by 4 bases and J by 2 bases, with 15 bases between the two germline ends. The CDR3 has 15 residues. Germline V gives CDR1 SGHTA, CDR2 FQGNSA. In nucleotides, the CDR3 is TGTGCCAGCAGCTGGGGTTTCGGACAACCCTACGAGCAGTACTTC. It is translated as CASSWGFGQPYEQYF.

The count of this clone is one. The gene calls are TRBV19 and TRBJ1-2; a possible D gene is TRBD1 (6 bases). V was trimmed by 0 bases and J by 10 bases, leaving 18 bases between them. Germline V gives CDR1 LNHDA, CDR2 SQIVND (reference sequence). The CDR3 consists of 15 residues. The CDR3 sequence is CASSIDRRTVSPYTF. The CDR3 region has the DNA TGTGCCAGTAGTATAGATCGGCGGACAGTCAGCCCCTACACCTTC.

This sequence joins TRBV4-3 and TRBJ1-4, with no clear D. Trimming stripped 0 bases from V and 8 bases from J, with 22 bases between. This CDR3 has 18 residues. Germline assignment: CDR1 LGHNA and CDR2 YSLEER. CDR3 in DNA: TGCGCCAGCAGCCAAGAAGATGTGATGGGAGGGAGAGGGGAAAAACTGTTTTTT. It is translated as CASSQEDVMGGRGEKLFF.

V and J are TRBV4-1 and TRBJ1-1; 7 bases line up with TRBD1. V dropped 4 bases and J dropped 7; count of bases not matched to a gene: 6. CDR3 length equals 13 residues. The germline CDR1 and CDR2 sequences are MGHRA and YSYEKL. DNA of the CDR3: TGCGCCAGCAGCCGCCAAGGGGACAGTGAAGCTTTCTTT. Translating it yields CASSRQGDSEAFF.

This clone showed up just a few times. The V and J genes are TRBV4-2 and TRBJ2-2, with a tentative D call TRBD2 (6 bases). The CDR3 consists of 13 residues. Deletions cut 4 bases from V and 8 bases from J, with 11 bases between. CDR1 is LGHNA, CDR2 YNFKEQ, per germline. This CDR3 is CASSPGEEGELFF. The CDR3, as DNA: TGTGCCAGCAGCCCCGGGGAGGAGGGGGAGCTGTTTTTT.

J is TRBJ2-3 and V is TRBV5-1; 7 bases agree with TRBD2. Trimming took 1 base from V and 2 from J; bases not matched to a gene: 4. Per germline, CDR1 SGHRS and CDR2 YFSETQ. The CDR3 covers 15 residues. The chain's CDR3 is CASSLRGGYTDTQYF. The CDR3 bases are TGCGCCAGCAGCTTGCGCGGGGGATACACAGATACGCAGTATTTT.

On this clone: Other DNA sequences of this sample code for an identical CDR3. This chain connects TRBV18 to TRBJ1-1; 9 positions agree with TRBD1. Germline trimming cut 0 bases from V and 7 bases from J; bases unmatched to any gene: 0. The length of the CDR3 is 13 residues. The germline gives CDR1 KGHSH, CDR2 LQKENI. CDR3 in amino acids: CASSPPGQGEAFF. CDR3 nucleotide sequence: TGTGCCAGCTCACCACCGGGACAGGGTGAAGCTTTCTTT.

The chain carries TRBV6-5 and TRBJ2-2; 7 bases align to TRBD2. Germline V lookup: CDR1 MNHEY, CDR2 SVGAGI. CDR3 size: 13 residues. With 7 bases clipped from V and 7 bases from J, the junction kept 6 bases outside the gene matches. CDR3 sequence reads: CASNRGVGGELFF. The CDR3 DNA reads TGTGCCAGCAACCGGGGGGTTGGCGGGGAGCTGTTTTTT.

This chain links TRBV4-1 with TRBJ1-4; tentatively, D is TRBD1 (6 bases). Germline lookup yields CDR1 MGHRA and CDR2 YSYEKL. This CDR3 has 16 residues. V dropped 8 bases and J dropped 7 bases, with 23 bases sitting between them. This CDR3 reads CASGGIPGGAGEKLFF. The CDR3 coding sequence is TGCGCCAGCGGCGGGATACCGGGGGGCGCCGGTGAAAAACTGTTTTTT.

This chain uses TRBV6-1 with TRBJ1-1, with 7 bases that match TRBD1. The CDR3 consists of 15 residues. CDR1 MNHNS and CDR2 SASEGT come from the germline V gene. V lost 3 bases, J lost 1 base, and 5 bases stayed unmatched. CDR3 in amino acids: CASSEPQGTNTEAFF. CDR3 DNA: TGTGCCAGCAGTGAGCCACAGGGGACGAACACTGAAGCTTTCTTT.

The chain has TRBV9 and TRBJ2-5; D is unresolved. Looked up from germline, CDR1 is SGDLS and CDR2 is YYNGEE. V was pared by 0 bases and J by 2 bases, with 8 bases between. The CDR3 loop spans 14 amino acids. CDR3 sequence (DNA): TGTGCCAGCAGCGTAGCCGTGGCTCAAGAGACCCAGTACTTC. As protein: CASSVAVAQETQYF.

This clone appeared a single time. This chain connects TRBV5-8 to TRBJ1-2; no clear D gene. Germline assignment: CDR1 SGHTS and CDR2 YDEGEE. CDR3 size: 17 residues. V was shortened by 1 base and J by 5 bases, with 21 bases between the two germline ends. CDR3 loop: CASSLRDSWRLSYGYTF. The CDR3, as DNA: TGTGCCAGCAGCTTGAGAGACTCCTGGAGACTTTCATATGGCTACACCTTC.